This entry lists 27 T cell receptor beta chains sequenced from one sample in a study of monozygotic twins with cystic fibrosis. This table comes from immunoSEQ multiplex PCR, and its TCRdb copy is limited to in-frame clones, with some not included. The sample records about 29,000 clones, over 80% being singletons. Sequenced input: blood. These receptors all come from a girl aged 2 to 10 with cystic fibrosis.

V is TRBV20-1 and J is TRBJ1-1, with TRBD1 matching 7 bases. The germline V gene encodes CDR1 DFQATT and CDR2 SNEGSKA (reference sequence). The ends lost 6 bases at V and 5 bases at J; junction bases unmatched: 3. This CDR3 region has 11 residues. The CDR3 is CSATGFTEAFF. The CDR3 coding sequence is TGCAGTGCGACAGGGTTTACTGAAGCTTTCTTT.

This chain links TRBV30 with TRBJ1-4; tentative D call: TRBD1 (5 bases). The germline V gene encodes CDR1 GTSNPN and CDR2 SVGIG (reference sequence). Trimming shortened V by 5 bases and J by 6 bases, and 13 bases separated the two germline ends. This CDR3 spans 13 amino acids. Written as DNA, the CDR3 is TGTGCCTGGGACGGGACCGTCCATGAAAAACTGTTTTTT. Encoded protein: CAWDGTVHEKLFF.

The rearrangement links TRBV19 to TRBJ2-1; 9 bases are shared with TRBD2. J was trimmed by 15 bases and V by 4 bases; bases with no gene match: 7. The CDR3 loop spans 12 amino acids. The germline V gene has CDR1 LNHDA and CDR2 SQIVND (reference sequence). The DNA of the CDR3 is TGTGCCAGTAGTACGTCGACTAGCGGTTTGTTCTTC. Its protein is CASSTSTSGLFF.

The chain combines TRBV6-4 with TRBJ1-1; D not resolved. Trimming cost V 5 bases and J 10 bases, with 5 bases left between them. The germline CDR1 and CDR2 sequences are MRHNA and SNTAGT. The CDR3 totals 9 residues. The CDR3 DNA sequence: TGTGCCAGCAGTCGGGGAGCTTTCTTT. Its protein product is CASSRGAFF.

This chain links TRBV20-1 with TRBJ2-4; D is uncertain. The CDR3 is 11 residues long. Looked up from germline, CDR1 is DFQATT and CDR2 is SNEGSKA (reference sequence). V lost 6 bases and J 6 bases, leaving 9 bases between the germline ends. CDR3 bases: TGCAGTGCCAGCTCAGGAAACATTCAGTACTTC. Amino acids: CSASSGNIQYF.

The chain joins TRBV7-9 to TRBJ1-5; 8 bases fit TRBD1. J gave up 5 bases and V 1 base, and 1 base lay outside the gene matches. CDR1 SEHNR and CDR2 FQNEAQ come from the germline V gene (reference sequence). CDR3 size: 14 residues. The CDR3 nucleotides are TGTGCCAGCAGCTTAGGACAGGGGTATCAGCCCCAGCATTTT. Its translation is CASSLGQGYQPQHF.

This sequence joins TRBV6-1 and TRBJ2-7; maybe TRBD1 (6 bases). CDR1 MNHNS and CDR2 SASEGT come from the germline V gene. The CDR3 is 15 amino acids. The ends were cut back, 8 bases at V and 1 base at J, with 18 bases in the middle. The CDR3 DNA reads as TGTGCCAGCTTCGGGGCGGCAGGGGATTCCTACGAGCAGTACTTC. Its protein product is CASFGAAGDSYEQYF.

The chain is built from TRBV6-1 and TRBJ1-1; a weak D match, TRBD1 (6 bases). The CDR3 consists of 14 residues. Germline assignment: CDR1 MNHNS and CDR2 SASEGT. Trimming removed 5 bases at V and 4 bases at J, with 14 bases between. CDR3 region: CASSPVMGATEAFF. CDR3 nucleotide sequence: TGTGCCAGCAGTCCCGTTATGGGGGCCACTGAAGCTTTCTTT.

The V call is TRBV4-1, the J call TRBJ2-7, with a weak D call TRBD1 (6 bases). The CDR3 contains 15 residues. Trimming removed 1 base at V and 9 bases at J, with 19 bases between. Germline lookup yields CDR1 MGHRA and CDR2 YSYEKL. In DNA, the CDR3 is TGCGCCAGCAGCCAAGGGGCAGGGGATTCGCAAGGGCAGTACTTC. Protein sequence: CASSQGAGDSQGQYF.

The chain recombines TRBV28 with TRBJ1-2; D is perhaps TRBD1 (5 bases). V lost 1 base and J 4 bases, leaving 10 bases between the germline ends. CDR1 and CDR2 (germline): MDHEN, SYDVKM. This CDR3 has 14 amino acids. CDR3 DNA sequence: TGTGCCAGCAGTTTATTTCAGGGAAGCTATGGCTACACCTTC. Protein product: CASSLFQGSYGYTF.

The V call is TRBV6-5, the J call TRBJ1-1; no clear D gene. The germline V gene has CDR1 MNHEY and CDR2 SVGAGI. CDR3 length: 14 residues. V was trimmed by 0 bases and J by 1 base, leaving 6 bases between them. CDR3 loop: CASSYSSRNTEAFF. The CDR3, as DNA: TGTGCCAGCAGTTACTCGAGTAGGAACACTGAAGCTTTCTTT.

The rearrangement uses TRBV27 and TRBJ2-7; 8 bases agree with TRBD1. The germline V gene encodes CDR1 MNHEY and CDR2 SMNVEV (reference sequence). The CDR3 consists of 14 residues. Trimming removed 5 bases from V and 4 bases from J; junction bases left unmatched: 7. The CDR3 DNA is TGTGCCAGCAGTACCGACGACAGGGGTTACGAGCAGTACTTC. It translates to CASSTDDRGYEQYF.

The chain joins TRBV27 to TRBJ2-7; possible D gene TRBD2, 6 bases. Between the trimmed V and J ends, which lost 5 bases and 6 bases, there was a span of 11 bases. The germline gives CDR1 MNHEY, CDR2 SMNVEV (reference sequence). The CDR3 spans 12 residues. CDR3 sequence: CASSGGAREQYF. CDR3 DNA: TGTGCCAGCAGTGGAGGGGCGCGCGAGCAGTACTTC.

The genes are TRBV19 and TRBJ1-5; D gene unclear. Germline lookup yields CDR1 LNHDA and CDR2 SQIVND (reference sequence). Between the trimmed V and J ends, which lost 5 bases and 0 bases, there was a span of 11 bases. The length of the CDR3 is 15 residues. The CDR3 DNA reads TGTGCCAGTAGTCACGAAAGTTATAGCAATCAGCCCCAGCATTTT. This codes for CASSHESYSNQPQHF.

This chain uses TRBV30 with TRBJ2-7; no clear D. This CDR3 contains 13 residues. V was trimmed by 4 bases and J by 6 bases, leaving 16 bases between them. Germline lookup yields CDR1 GTSNPN and CDR2 SVGIG (reference sequence). CDR3: CAWMGSGVSEQYF. The CDR3 coding sequence is TGTGCCTGGATGGGCTCTGGCGTATCCGAGCAGTACTTC.

The V call is TRBV19, the J call TRBJ2-1, with 7 nucleotides matching TRBD2. This CDR3 has 16 amino acids. The germline V gene has CDR1 LNHDA and CDR2 SQIVND (reference sequence). The ends lost 5 bases at V and 0 bases at J; junction bases unmatched: 7. As DNA, the CDR3 is TGTGCCAGTAGTCAGGTAGCGGGTAGCTCCTACAATGAGCAGTTCTTC. Translated, it gives CASSQVAGSSYNEQFF.

CDR3: CASSVDGRGQPQHF. CDR3 bases: TGTGCCAGCAGCGTAGACGGCCGTGGTCAGCCCCAGCATTTT. The rearrangement uses TRBV9 and TRBJ1-5; D ambiguous. This CDR3 region has 14 residues. V gave up 0 bases and J gave up 6 bases, with 10 bases separating them. Germline V gene sequence: CDR1 SGDLS, CDR2 YYNGEE.

The chain joins TRBV5-6 to TRBJ2-5; D gene uncertain. V was cut by 5 bases and J by 3 bases, with 8 bases left in between. The germline CDR1 and CDR2 sequences are SGHDT and YYEEEE. The CDR3 has 12 amino acids. The CDR3 DNA is TGTGCCAGCAGGGGCCCAGAAGAGACCCAGTACTTC. The encoded protein is CASRGPEETQYF.

This clone was picked up one time. The genes are TRBV4-1 and TRBJ2-1; 13 bases fit TRBD2. Germline-derived CDR1 and CDR2 are MGHRA and YSYEKL. This CDR3 is built from 16 residues. J was trimmed by 8 bases and V by 1 base; bases with no gene match: 5. For the CDR3, the DNA is TGCGCCAGCAGCCAAGTATGGACTAGCGGGAGTTATGAGCAGTTCTTC. It specifies CASSQVWTSGSYEQFF.

The chain has TRBV6-1 and TRBJ1-2; no firm D call. V shed 6 bases and J shed 4 bases, with 12 bases lying between them. The CDR3 has 13 amino acids. The germline V gene has CDR1 MNHNS and CDR2 SASEGT. The CDR3 is CASRAGVSYGYTF. The CDR3 nucleotides are TGTGCCAGCAGAGCTGGTGTCAGCTATGGCTACACCTTC.

This chain links TRBV6-1 with TRBJ1-2, with D perhaps TRBD1 (5 bases). This CDR3 is 13 amino acids long. CDR1 and CDR2 (germline): MNHNS, SASEGT. V lost 7 bases, J lost 9 bases, and 18 bases lay in between. The CDR3 region has the DNA TGTGCCAGCACTCCTAACCAGGGAGGGAGCTACACCTTC. Translation gives CASTPNQGGSYTF.

The chain employs TRBV4-1 and TRBJ2-7; no clear D gene. CDR1 and CDR2 (germline): MGHRA, YSYEKL. CDR3 length equals 15 residues. Trimming left V 8 bases short and J 1 base short, with 18 bases between. CDR3 sequence: CASSLEVALSYEQYF. The CDR3 DNA reads TGCGCCAGCTCCTTAGAGGTCGCCCTGTCCTACGAGCAGTACTTC.

The V and J genes are TRBV7-6 and TRBJ2-2; 7 bases line up with TRBD1. Per germline, CDR1 SGHVS and CDR2 FNYEAQ. The CDR3 extends over 16 amino acids. The junction had 9 bases not matched to a gene; V was cut back by 5 bases and J by 3 bases. The CDR3 DNA follows: TGTGCCAGCAGCCCGCGCCCGACAGGGTACACCGGGGAGCTGTTTTTT. Its protein product is CASSPRPTGYTGELFF.

The chain couples TRBV2 to TRBJ2-7; TRBD2 matches 7 bases. Germline V CDR1 and CDR2: SNHLY, FYNNEI. The CDR3 length is 16 residues. V was clipped by 5 bases and J by 3 bases; unmatched bases: 13. DNA of the CDR3: TGTGCCAGCAGTTTGAATAGCGGACTAGTGGGCTACGAGCAGTACTTC. It translates to CASSLNSGLVGYEQYF.

In nucleotides, the CDR3 is TGTGCCAGTAACAGGGGTAACGAAAAACTGTTTTTT. It specifies CASNRGNEKLFF. The chain employs TRBV19 and TRBJ1-4; TRBD1 agrees at 7 bases. The germline V gene has CDR1 LNHDA and CDR2 SQIVND (reference sequence). This CDR3 contains 12 residues. Trimming took 7 bases from V and 8 from J; bases not matched to a gene: 4.

The chain combines TRBV5-1 with TRBJ2-1; 8 bases line up with TRBD1. Germline CDR1 SGHRS, CDR2 YFSETQ. The CDR3 totals 14 residues. J gave up 8 bases and V 4 bases, and 8 bases lay outside the gene matches. The CDR3 bases are TGCGCCAGCAGCGCCGGACAGGGTGGCGATGAGCAGTTCTTC. Translating it yields CASSAGQGGDEQFF.

The chain employs TRBV30 and TRBJ1-5; no firm D call. Germline loops: CDR1 GTSNPN, CDR2 SVGIG (reference sequence). There are 14 residues in the CDR3. Trimming removed 2 bases at V and 5 bases at J, with 13 bases between. The CDR3 DNA is TGTGCCTGGAGTCAAAGGGATGGAGATCAGCCCCAGCATTTT. This gives the protein CAWSQRDGDQPQHF.